This T cell receptor beta chain was captured in a study of cytomegalovirus exposure and HLA in healthy donors. Study-level results: Specificity of a few CMV-associated chains for CMV antigens was verified in vitro. Researchers counted 180 or so TCR beta chains as cytomegalovirus-associated.

The approximately 130-subject validation cohort, separate from the roughly 700-subject first cohort, included the donors. The assay was immunoSEQ multiplex PCR, and TCRdb's table has in-frame clones only and misses some. The profile shows 75,000 to 90,000 clones, 90% to 97% of them singletons. Details on this clone: No antigen is known for it.

The sequence came from a young man in good health and CMV-seropositive. Sequenced material: PBMCs.

The CDR3 sequence: CASSFRLAGGDEQYF. The CDR3 nucleotides read TGTGCCAGCAGCTTCCGACTAGCGGGAGGGGACGAGCAGTACTTC. This chain uses TRBV7-2 with TRBJ2-7, with 14 nucleotides matching TRBD2. The V gene's germline CDR1 is SGHTA and CDR2 FQGNSA. This CDR3 comprises 15 residues. After removal of 3 bases from V and 5 bases from J, the junction contained 3 bases not matched to a gene.